The TCR beta chain under discussion was sequenced for a study of blood T cell repertoires in COVID-19 (dated by TCRdb to 2020 to 2021). For the study in its entirety: The collaborator samples originated in the United States, Italy and Spain and spanned the acute and convalescent phases of COVID-19. Samples came from the ongoing ImmuneRACE study (first 160 participants) plus 1,254 subjects from 6 global collaborators. Sample metadata almost always included a de-identified subject ID, COVID-19 status, age in years and sex. Where HLA class I and class II types were available, the types were taken from metadata supplied by the sample provider, not from assay-based typing. Subjects who had been exposed to COVID-19, were actively infected with it, or had recovered from it provided the deeply sampled blood TCRbeta repertoires that made up the dataset. The prospective study material was composed of cDNA or gDNA derived from T cells, B-cell-depleted T cells, or PBMCs. A freely available public database, intended as a resource for researchers studying the immune response to SARS-CoV-2, is where the repertoires were released. Overall study results and their limits: How much clinical and demographic metadata was included differed by source and by participant, and the metadata was provided uncurated.

With respect to this clone: Its recognized antigen is unknown. No much larger clone exists at a distance of one base, and base qualities are not known.

The immunoSEQ Assay, a bias-controlled multiplex PCR, was used to amplify TCRbeta CDR3 regions from genomic DNA. The authors' analysis ran thus. The number of nucleated cells in each sample was estimated from the amplification of reference gene primers within the assay. To quantify the absolute abundance of each unique TCRbeta CDR3 rearrangement, sequence reads were collapsed and filtered. For each sample, productive Simpson clonality was calculated by taking the square root of Simpson's diversity index across productive rearrangements. TCRdb provides this immuneACCESS table in a form limited to in-frame rearrangements. Some clones are lacking; in checked studies, under half of them reflect an unresolved V gene, and why the rest are absent is not known. V and J calls and clone size are copied from that table; D and trimming were computed from the DNA. This sample gives 200,000 to 250,000 clones in total; more than 75% of them show up just once. The ten largest clones take up 4.3% of the sample.

Participants in the prospective study were enrolled through a virtual design, were aged roughly 18 to 95 years, and lived in fewer than 30 United States geographic areas. In the prospective study, participants were assigned to cohorts based on the clinical history participants reported in a screening survey and a study questionnaire. In the prospective study, whole blood, serum and a nasopharyngeal or oropharyngeal swab were collected from each participant by mobile phlebotomists. Additional blood draws and questionnaires over an approximately 2-month period could optionally be provided by prospective study participants. Blood samples from the prospective study were shipped frozen or at room temperature prior to DNA extraction. The germline V gene encodes CDR1 MNHEY and CDR2 SVGAGI. Including cysteine and phenylalanine, the CDR3 has 13 amino acids. The entry retains the CDR3 DNA only, 39 bases that are in frame from base 1. V has 8 bases trimmed and J has 2 bases trimmed; junction bases matching no gene number 2.

Sequenced sample: PBMCs or T cells enriched from blood (not recorded which). Rearrangement joined TRBV6-5 to TRBJ1-2, with 10 middle bases fitting TRBD1. The clonotype originates from a man aged 25 to 40 with acute COVID-19. The nucleotide sequence reads TGTGCCAGCCGACAGGGGGCCAACTATGGCTACACCTTC. This sequence encodes CASRQGANYGYTF.